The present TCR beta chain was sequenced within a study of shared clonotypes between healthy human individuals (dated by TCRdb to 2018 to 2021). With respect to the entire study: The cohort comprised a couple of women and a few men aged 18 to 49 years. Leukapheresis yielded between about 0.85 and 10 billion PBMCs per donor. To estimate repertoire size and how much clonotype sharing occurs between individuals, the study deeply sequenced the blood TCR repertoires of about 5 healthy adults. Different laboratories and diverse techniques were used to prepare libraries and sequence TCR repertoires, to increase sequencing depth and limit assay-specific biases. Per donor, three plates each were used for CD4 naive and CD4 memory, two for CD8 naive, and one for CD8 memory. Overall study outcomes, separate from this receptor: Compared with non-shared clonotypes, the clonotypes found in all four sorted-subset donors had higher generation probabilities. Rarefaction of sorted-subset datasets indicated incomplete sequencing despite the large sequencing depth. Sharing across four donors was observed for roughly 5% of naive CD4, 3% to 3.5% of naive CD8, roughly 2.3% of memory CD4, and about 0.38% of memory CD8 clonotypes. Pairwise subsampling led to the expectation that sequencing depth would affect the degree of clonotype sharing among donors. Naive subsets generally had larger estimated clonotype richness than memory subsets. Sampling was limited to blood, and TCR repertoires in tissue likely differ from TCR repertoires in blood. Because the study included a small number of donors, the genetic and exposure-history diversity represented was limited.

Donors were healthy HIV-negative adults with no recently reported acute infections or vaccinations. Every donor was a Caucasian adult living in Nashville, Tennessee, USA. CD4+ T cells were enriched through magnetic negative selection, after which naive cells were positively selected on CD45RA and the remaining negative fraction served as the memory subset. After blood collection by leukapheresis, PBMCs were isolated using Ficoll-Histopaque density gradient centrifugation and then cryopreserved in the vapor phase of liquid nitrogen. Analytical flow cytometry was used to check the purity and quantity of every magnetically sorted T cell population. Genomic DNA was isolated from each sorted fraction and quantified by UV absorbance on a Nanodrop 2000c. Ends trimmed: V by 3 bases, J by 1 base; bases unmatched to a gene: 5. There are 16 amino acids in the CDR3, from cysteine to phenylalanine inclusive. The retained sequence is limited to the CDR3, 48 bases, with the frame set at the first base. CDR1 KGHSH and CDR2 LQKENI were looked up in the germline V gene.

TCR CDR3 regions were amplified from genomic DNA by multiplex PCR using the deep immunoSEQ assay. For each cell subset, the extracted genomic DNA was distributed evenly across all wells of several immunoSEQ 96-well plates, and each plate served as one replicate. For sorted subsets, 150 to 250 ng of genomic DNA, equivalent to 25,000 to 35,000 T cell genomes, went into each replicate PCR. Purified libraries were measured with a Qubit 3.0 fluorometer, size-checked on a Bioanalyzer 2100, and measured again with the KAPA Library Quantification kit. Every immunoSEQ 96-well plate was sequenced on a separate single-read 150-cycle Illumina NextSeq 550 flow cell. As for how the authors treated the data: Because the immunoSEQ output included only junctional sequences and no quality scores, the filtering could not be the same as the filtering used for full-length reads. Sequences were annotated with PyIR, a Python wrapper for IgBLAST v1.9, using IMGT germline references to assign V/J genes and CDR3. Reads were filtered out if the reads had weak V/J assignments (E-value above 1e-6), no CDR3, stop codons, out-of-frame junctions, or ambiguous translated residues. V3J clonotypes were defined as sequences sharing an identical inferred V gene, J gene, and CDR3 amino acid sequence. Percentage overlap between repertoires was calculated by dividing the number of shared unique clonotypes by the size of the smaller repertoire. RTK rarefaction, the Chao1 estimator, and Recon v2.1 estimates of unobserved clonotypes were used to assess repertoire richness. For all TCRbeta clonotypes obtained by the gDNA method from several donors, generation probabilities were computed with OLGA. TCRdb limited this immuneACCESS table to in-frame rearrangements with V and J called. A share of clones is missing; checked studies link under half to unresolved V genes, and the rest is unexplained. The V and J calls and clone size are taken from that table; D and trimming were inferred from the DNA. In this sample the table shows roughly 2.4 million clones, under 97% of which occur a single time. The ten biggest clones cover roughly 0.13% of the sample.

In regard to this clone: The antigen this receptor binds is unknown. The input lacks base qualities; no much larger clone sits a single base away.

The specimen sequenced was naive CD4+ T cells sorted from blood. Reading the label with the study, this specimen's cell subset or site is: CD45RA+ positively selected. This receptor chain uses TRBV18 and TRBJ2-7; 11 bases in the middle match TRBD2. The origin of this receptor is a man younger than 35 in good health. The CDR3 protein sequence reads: CASSPEIAGGSYEQYF. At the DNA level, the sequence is TGTGCCAGCTCACCGGAGATAGCGGGAGGGTCCTACGAGCAGTACTTC.